The clone carrying this TCR beta chain has just one count. The data stem from a study of control samples from healthy donors and cancer patients. TCRdb's copy holds only in-frame clones and misses some; the assay was immunoSEQ multiplex PCR. This table holds about 76,000 clones, about 89% found once. The ends were cut back, 6 bases at V and 3 bases at J, with 15 bases in the middle. CDR1 is SGHTS and CDR2 is YDEGEE in the germline V gene. This CDR3 is 14 amino acids long. The sequenced material came from PBMCs. This chain joins TRBV5-8 and TRBJ1-2, with D possibly being TRBD1 (5 bases). This TCR derives from a woman aged 45-60 years with colorectal cancer. CDR3 in amino acids: CASTREGRDYGYTF. For the CDR3, the DNA is TGTGCCAGCACCCGGGAGGGCAGGGACTATGGCTACACCTTC.